This is a list of T cell receptor beta chains from one sample in a study of cytotoxic CD8 clonotypes in ibrutinib-treated CLL. Measured with immunoSEQ multiplex PCR; TCRdb has only the in-frame clones, and not every one. The sample consists of some 200,000 clones, over 60% of them appearing once. The specimen was PBMCs, collected after 24 months of ibrutinib treatment. These receptors originate from a human donor with chronic lymphocytic leukemia. CDR3s include the opening cysteine and the closing phenylalanine or tryptophan. The D gene is left open where the match is weak. Clone size appears in some rows only: once, few, many, or a class for an expanded clone.

v_gene	d_gene	abundance	j_gene	CDR3aa	CDR3nt
TRBV2	NA	NA	TRBJ1-4	CASSEDGTSEKLFF	TGTGCCAGCAGTGAGGATGGGACTTCTGAAAAACTGTTTTTT
TRBV18	TRBD2	NA	TRBJ2-1	CASSPWPSGSENEQFF	TGTGCCAGCTCACCCTGGCCTAGCGGGAGTGAAAATGAGCAGTTCTTC
TRBV4-2	TRBD1	NA	TRBJ2-7	CASSERTGFSMQYF	TGTGCCAGCAGCGAGCGGACAGGGTTCAGTATGCAGTACTTC
TRBV12-5	NA	NA	TRBJ2-7	CASAFPGQLYEQYF	TGTGCTAGTGCCTTCCCGGGGCAGCTGTACGAGCAGTACTTC
TRBV6-5	NA	NA	TRBJ1-5	CASRPGHGAWQPQHF	TGTGCCAGCAGGCCGGGACACGGGGCCTGGCAGCCCCAGCATTTT
TRBV15	TRBD1	NA	TRBJ1-5	CATSRRRRDSQPQHF	TGTGCCACCAGCAGGAGACGCAGGGACAGTCAGCCCCAGCATTTT
TRBV5-4	NA	NA	TRBJ2-7	CASSLGYEQYF	TGTGCCAGCAGCTTGGGATACGAGCAGTACTTC
TRBV4-2	TRBD2	few	TRBJ2-5	CASSHLLAGEETQYF	TGTGCCAGCAGCCACCTACTAGCGGGGGAAGAGACCCAGTACTTC
TRBV28	TRBD1	NA	TRBJ1-2	CASSLPTRTGSYGYTF	TGTGCCAGCAGCCTACCCACCCGGACAGGAAGCTATGGCTACACCTTC
TRBV5-6	NA	NA	TRBJ1-1	CASSLVGGNTEAFF	TGTGCCAGCAGCTTGGTGGGCGGGAACACTGAAGCTTTCTTT
TRBV6-1	TRBD1	few	TRBJ2-7	CASRETGEDEQYF	TGTGCCAGCAGGGAGACAGGGGAGGACGAGCAGTACTTC
TRBV4-2	TRBD2	NA	TRBJ2-7	CASSPGLAGGYEQYF	TGTGCCAGCAGCCCCGGACTAGCGGGAGGGTACGAGCAGTACTTC
TRBV14	TRBD2	NA	TRBJ2-3	CASSLIAGGRTDTQYF	TGTGCCAGCAGCCTGATAGCGGGAGGGCGCACAGATACGCAGTATTTT
TRBV30	TRBD1	NA	TRBJ1-3	CAWRMDRSGNTIYF	TGTGCCTGGAGGATGGACAGGTCTGGAAACACCATATATTTT
TRBV29-1	NA	NA	TRBJ1-1	CSVYRDLVLSPNTEAFF	TGCAGCGTGTACCGGGACCTTGTTCTAAGCCCGAACACTGAAGCTTTCTTT
TRBV9	NA	NA	TRBJ1-4	CASSVLATNEKLFF	TGTGCCAGCAGCGTCCTAGCAACTAATGAAAAACTGTTTTTT
TRBV5-1	NA	NA	TRBJ1-1	CASSLKNPSLSEAFF	TGCGCCAGCAGCTTGAAAAACCCCTCCCTTTCTGAAGCTTTCTTT
TRBV7-9	NA	NA	TRBJ1-2	CASSPRHLNYGYTF	TGTGCCAGCAGCCCAAGACACCTGAACTATGGCTACACCTTC
TRBV12-2	NA	NA	TRBJ2-3	CASRLGGRRGSEPDTQYF	TGTGCAAGTCGCTTAGGGGGGCGGCGCGGGAGTGAGCCAGATACGCAGTATTTT
TRBV2	TRBD2	NA	TRBJ2-5	CASRGLAGAQETQYF	TGTGCCAGCAGAGGACTAGCCGGAGCTCAAGAGACCCAGTACTTC
TRBV5-1	NA	NA	TRBJ1-1	CASTPAAVNTEAFF	TGCGCCAGCACCCCGGCCGCCGTGAACACTGAAGCTTTCTTT
TRBV6-1	NA	few	TRBJ1-3	CASSVHSGSGNTIYF	TGTGCCAGCAGTGTTCACAGTGGCTCTGGAAACACCATATATTTT
TRBV29-1	NA	NA	TRBJ2-1	CSVDSGSNEQFF	TGCAGCGTTGACAGCGGTTCAAATGAGCAGTTCTTC
TRBV19	NA	NA	TRBJ1-2	CASSDGGALYGYTF	TGTGCCAGTAGTGATGGGGGGGCCCTCTATGGCTACACCTTC
TRBV5-6	NA	NA	TRBJ2-7	CASKQTGREQYF	TGTGCCAGCAAGCAAACAGGGCGCGAGCAGTACTTC
TRBV9	NA	NA	TRBJ2-7	CASSVEGSGKQYF	TGTGCCAGCAGCGTAGAAGGTAGCGGAAAGCAGTACTTC
TRBV11-2	TRBD1	once	TRBJ2-7	CASSTPDRTTYEQYF	TGTGCCAGCAGCACCCCGGACAGGACCACCTACGAGCAGTACTTC
TRBV5-1	NA	NA	TRBJ2-7	CASSLIASEAYEQYF	TGCGCCAGCAGCTTAATTGCGTCAGAGGCCTACGAGCAGTACTTC
TRBV27	TRBD2	NA	TRBJ2-5	CASSPRSSGIGQETQYF	TGTGCCAGCAGTCCCCGTTCTAGCGGGATTGGCCAAGAGACCCAGTACTTC
TRBV9	NA	once	TRBJ1-1	CASSVEAIRGGVPEAFF	TGTGCCAGCAGCGTAGAGGCCATAAGGGGTGGGGTTCCTGAAGCTTTCTTT
TRBV19	TRBD1	NA	TRBJ2-2	CASAGTGRSGELFF	TGTGCCAGCGCCGGGACAGGAAGGTCCGGGGAGCTGTTTTTT
TRBV29-1	TRBD2	NA	TRBJ2-2	CSVGTTNTGELFF	TGCAGCGTGGGGACTACAAACACCGGGGAGCTGTTTTTT
TRBV28	NA	NA	TRBJ2-3	CASSTPGTDTQYF	TGTGCCAGCAGCACTCCTGGCACAGATACGCAGTATTTT
TRBV13	TRBD1	NA	TRBJ2-7	CASSLGRQGADYEQYF	TGTGCCAGCAGCTTAGGCCGACAGGGGGCTGACTACGAGCAGTACTTC
TRBV4-3	NA	NA	TRBJ1-3	CASSQDEVQGLSSGNTIYF	TGCGCCAGCAGCCAAGATGAAGTACAGGGCTTAAGCTCTGGAAACACCATATATTTT
TRBV7-2	NA	NA	TRBJ2-7	CASSLLWRNEQYF	TGTGCCAGCAGCTTACTCTGGCGCAACGAGCAGTACTTC
TRBV9	TRBD2	NA	TRBJ2-3	CASSVEGGRALADTQYF	TGTGCCAGCAGCGTAGAGGGCGGGAGGGCTCTTGCAGATACGCAGTATTTT
TRBV4-1	NA	NA	TRBJ1-2	CASSQDGVGGAHYGYTF	TGCGCCAGCAGCCAAGATGGTGTGGGAGGAGCTCACTATGGCTACACCTTC
TRBV7-9	NA	NA	TRBJ2-7	CASSLGSITYEQYF	TGTGCCAGCAGCTTAGGGAGCATAACCTACGAGCAGTACTTC
TRBV7-6	TRBD1	few	TRBJ1-1	CASSASGTGEAFF	TGTGCCAGCAGCGCATCAGGGACAGGGGAAGCTTTCTTT